These 9 T cell receptor beta chains came from one sample sequenced in a study of CD8+ T cells in alopecia areata. Treatment in this sample: oral pan-JAK inhibitor, 5-10 mg twice daily. TCR sequencing used cDNA made by reverse transcription of extracted RNA. Profiling relied on immunoSEQ multiplex PCR, and the TCRdb table lists in-frame clones only, not all of them. The sample comprises 150,000 to 200,000 clones, roughly 60% of which are singletons, and approximately 0.97% rests with the top ten. The sequencing used CD4+ T cells sorted from blood, collected at week 24, from a patient treated with tofacitinib. Every receptor here comes from a human donor with alopecia areata.

V gene TRBV18 combines with J gene TRBJ2-5; D unresolved. Trimming took 1 base from V and 3 from J, leaving 15 bases between them. The CDR3 covers 16 residues. Germline loops: CDR1 KGHSH, CDR2 LQKENI. The CDR3 spells CASSPLRQSEKETQYF. DNA for the CDR3: TGTGCCAGCTCACCACTCAGACAAAGTGAAAAAGAGACCCAGTACTTC. The variable domain in full, with the rest retrieved from reference TRBV18 and TRBJ2-5, is NAGVMQNPRHLVRRRGQEARLRCSPMKGHSHVYWYRQLPEEGLKFMVYLQKENIIDESGMPKERFSAEFPKEGPSILRIQQVVRGDSAAYFCASSPLRQSEKETQYFGPGTRLLVL.

The rearrangement joins TRBV7-9 to TRBJ2-7; TRBD1 aligns across 7 bases. There are 14 residues in the CDR3. Germline V gene data show CDR1 as SEHNR and CDR2 as FQNEAQ (reference sequence). The ends lost 5 bases at V and 2 bases at J; junction bases unmatched: 6. CDR3 protein: CASSPRTGTYEQYF. CDR3 DNA: TGTGCCAGCAGCCCTCGGACAGGCACCTACGAGCAGTACTTC.

V usage is TRBV7-2 and J usage is TRBJ2-3, with TRBD2 matching 7 bases. Looked up from germline, CDR1 is SGHTA and CDR2 is FQGNSA. The CDR3 consists of 18 residues. V was clipped by 0 bases and J by 0 bases; unmatched bases: 9. In nucleotides, the CDR3 is TGTGCCAGCAGCTTAGCCCAAGGGAGCGGGATTAGCACAGATACGCAGTATTTT. Its translation is CASSLAQGSGISTDTQYF. Looking up the rest from reference TRBV7-2 and TRBJ2-3 gives the full variable domain: GAGVSQSPSNKVTEKGKDVELRCDPISGHTALYWYRQSLGQGLEFLIYFQGNSAPDKSGLPSDRFSAERTGGSVSTLTIQRTQQEDSAVYLCASSLAQGSGISTDTQYFGPGTRLTVL.

Only one count was recorded for this clone. J is TRBJ1-2 and V is TRBV5-1; TRBD1 aligns across 7 bases. Per germline, CDR1 SGHRS and CDR2 YFSETQ. The CDR3 spans 13 residues. Trimming took 4 bases from V and 6 from J; bases not matched to a gene: 6. CDR3 residues: CASSPGTAHGYTF. CDR3 sequence (DNA): TGCGCCAGCAGCCCGGGGACAGCCCATGGCTACACCTTC.

This clone was detected only once. The chain employs TRBV30 and TRBJ1-2; 7 nucleotides agree with TRBD1. In germline, CDR1 is GTSNPN, CDR2 SVGIG (reference sequence). The CDR3 extends over 14 amino acids. The V and J ends lost 1 base and 5 bases, in that order; junction bases with no gene match: 7. The CDR3 nucleotides read TGTGCCTGGAGTGAGGGGGCAGGGGAATATGGCTACACCTTC. Translated, it gives CAWSEGAGEYGYTF.

This chain joins TRBV7-9 and TRBJ1-1; no reliable D call. The CDR3 is 14 residues long. Trimming stripped 3 bases from V and 0 bases from J, with 8 bases between. Germline V lookup: CDR1 SEHNR, CDR2 FQNEAQ (reference sequence). This CDR3 reads CASSLEIMNTEAFF. The CDR3 DNA follows: TGTGCCAGCAGCTTGGAAATAATGAACACTGAAGCTTTCTTT.

This clone was seen a few times. The rearrangement links TRBV11-2 to TRBJ1-6; 7 bases align to TRBD1. Germline CDR1 SGHAT, CDR2 FQNNGV. J was trimmed by 10 bases and V by 5 bases; bases with no gene match: 8. This CDR3 is built from 14 residues. CDR3 sequence: CASSPGQVQSPLHF. CDR3 DNA: TGTGCCAGCAGCCCCGGACAGGTCCAGTCACCCCTCCACTTT.

This rearrangement joins TRBV29-1 to TRBJ1-1, with TRBD1 as a possible D gene (5 bases). CDR3 length: 11 residues. Germline V gene data show CDR1 as SQVTM and CDR2 as ANQGSEA. Trimming took off 3 bases at V and 7 bases at J, with 9 bases between the two ends. The CDR3 protein is CSVDRVDEAFF. CDR3 DNA sequence: TGCAGCGTTGACAGGGTAGATGAAGCTTTCTTT.

Regarding this clone: Within the sample, other DNA sequences also encode this same CDR3. Here the CDR3 DNA reads TGCAGCGTTGAAGAGAGGGACGAGCAGTACTTC. This sequence encodes CSVEERDEQYF. V gene TRBV29-1 combines with J gene TRBJ2-7, with D possibly TRBD2 on 5 matching bases. The CDR3 spans 11 residues. The germline V gene has CDR1 SQVTM and CDR2 ANQGSEA. Trimming took off 0 bases at V and 5 bases at J, with 5 bases between the two ends.